This T cell receptor (beta chain) appears in the sequencing data of a study of T cell responses to AZD1222 COVID-19 vaccine. On this clone: What it recognizes is unknown.

This table comes from immunoSEQ multiplex PCR, and its TCRdb copy is limited to in-frame clones, with some not included. The sample contains 150,000 or so clones, approximately 90% of which appear only once. This CDR3 is built from 15 residues. The V gene's germline CDR1 is MGHDK and CDR2 SYGVNS. J lost 8 bases, V lost 4 bases, and 10 bases had no gene match. Study-level points and caveats: Donors were largely white British and mainly female; clonal diversity was possibly underestimated.

The sequenced sample was peripheral blood, obtained on day 0 of AZD1222 vaccination. The receptor's source is an adult in good health. The rearrangement uses TRBV25-1 and TRBJ1-4; TRBD1 agrees at 7 bases. The CDR3 nucleotides read TGTGCCAGCAGTGTTAACAGGGGATCGAGGGAAAAACTGTTTTTT. Translating it yields CASSVNRGSREKLFF.